Listed below are T cell receptor beta chains from one sample, sequenced in a study of cytomegalovirus exposure and HLA in healthy donors. Data came from immunoSEQ multiplex PCR; TCRdb stores just in-frame clones and leaves some out. The sample lists roughly 99,000 clones, approximately 79% occurring once. Sequenced input: PBMCs. Receptors were obtained from a male donor in good health and CMV-seronegative. The CDR3 runs from the conserved cysteine through the conserved F or W. D genes are given only for firm matches. Clone size appears in some rows only: once, few, many, or a class for an expanded clone.

D gene | clone size | J gene | V gene | CDR3 DNA | CDR3 protein
TRBD1 | few | TRBJ1-1 | TRBV6-5 | TGTGCCAGCAGCTTTCTCAGGGGGGACACTGAAGCTTTCTTT | CASSFLRGDTEAFF
NA | NA | TRBJ1-3 | TRBV5-6 | TGTGCCAGCAGCTCTACGGGGGGGAGAAACACCATATATTTT | CASSSTGGRNTIYF
NA | NA | TRBJ1-3 | TRBV9 | TGTGCCAGCAGCGCAAGAGGGAACACCATATATTTT | CASSARGNTIYF
TRBD2 | NA | TRBJ2-3 | TRBV9 | TGTGCCAGCAGCGTAGAGAGAGCTAGCGGGACCCACACAGATACGCAGTATTTT | CASSVERASGTHTDTQYF
TRBD2 | NA | TRBJ2-7 | TRBV6-1 | TGTGCCAGCAGTGAAAGGGCGGGAGGGCCTTACGAGCAGTACTTC | CASSERAGGPYEQYF
TRBD1 | NA | TRBJ1-5 | TRBV5-8 | TGTGCCAGCAGCTTGGGGCAGGGGGCAGGTCAGCCCCAGCATTTT | CASSLGQGAGQPQHF
NA | few | TRBJ2-3 | TRBV11-3 | TGTGCCAGCAGCTTAGTACGAGGGACAGATACGCAGTATTTT | CASSLVRGTDTQYF
TRBD2 | NA | TRBJ2-1 | TRBV5-4 | TGTGCCAGCAGCTACCGGACTAGCGGGGTTAATGAGCAGTTCTTC | CASSYRTSGVNEQFF
TRBD1 | once | TRBJ1-2 | TRBV7-9 | TGTGCCAGCAGCCCCGACAGGGGGAGCGGGTTAGGCTACACCTTC | CASSPDRGSGLGYTF
TRBD1 | NA | TRBJ1-2 | TRBV4-2 | TGTGCCAGCAGCCAAGGACAGGGGACACCTAACTATGGCTACACCTTC | CASSQGQGTPNYGYTF
NA | NA | TRBJ2-2 | TRBV7-8 | TGTGCCAGCAGCTTAGTCGCCGGCCTAGCCTGGGGGGAGCTGTTTTTT | CASSLVAGLAWGELFF
TRBD2 | NA | TRBJ2-5 | TRBV28 | TGTGCCAGCAGTAGGACTAGCGGGAGCTTAGGTCAAGAGACCCAGTACTTC | CASSRTSGSLGQETQYF
TRBD1 | NA | TRBJ1-4 | TRBV6-5 | TGTGCCAGCAGTTACTCGCACAGGGGTTATGAAAAACTGTTTTTT | CASSYSHRGYEKLFF
TRBD2 | NA | TRBJ2-3 | TRBV6-1 | TGTGCCAGCAGTGAAGCGGGATTAGCGGGAGGGCCCGATACGCAGTATTTT | CASSEAGLAGGPDTQYF
TRBD1 | NA | TRBJ2-7 | TRBV29-1 | TGCAGCGTTGATAAGCCGAAAACAGGGGCGAGCTCCTACGAGCAGTACTTC | CSVDKPKTGASSYEQYF
NA | NA | TRBJ2-2 | TRBV2 | TGTGCCAGCAGTGCCCCCCAGGGGGGTAAGATGAACACCGGGGAGCTGTTTTTT | CASSAPQGGKMNTGELFF
NA | NA | TRBJ2-1 | TRBV4-3 | TGCGCCAGCAGCCGATACGTAAGCGGGTCCTCCTACAATGAGCAGTTCTTC | CASSRYVSGSSYNEQFF
TRBD1 | NA | TRBJ1-1 | TRBV6-5 | TGTGCCAGCAGCCGACAGGGAATGACTTTCTTT | CASSRQGMTFF
NA | NA | TRBJ1-1 | TRBV5-5 | TGTGCCAGCAGCTCGCGGGCTGTGGGGGGGGGAGGTGAAGCTTTCTTT | CASSSRAVGGGGEAFF
NA | NA | TRBJ2-7 | TRBV20-1 | TGCAGTGCTAGACCCGACCGGGAGCCTCACTTC | CSARPDREPHF
NA | NA | TRBJ1-2 | TRBV18 | TGTGCCAGCTCACCCACAGGGAGGGGCTATGGCTACACCTTC | CASSPTGRGYGYTF
TRBD2 | NA | TRBJ2-1 | TRBV5-1 | TGCGCCAGCAGCTTGGTATTAGCGGGAAACAATGAGCAGTTCTTC | CASSLVLAGNNEQFF
TRBD1 | few | TRBJ1-4 | TRBV6-1 | TGTGCCAGCAGTGCTTCGGACAGGTTTAATGAAAAACTGTTTTTT | CASSASDRFNEKLFF
NA | few | TRBJ1-3 | TRBV28 | TGTGCCAGCAGTTTAACCAGGGTGTCTGGAAACACCATATATTTT | CASSLTRVSGNTIYF
NA | NA | TRBJ1-1 | TRBV27 | TGTGCCAGCAGCCCGGGACTCTCGAACACTGAAGCTTTCTTT | CASSPGLSNTEAFF
TRBD2 | NA | TRBJ2-3 | TRBV5-4 | TGTGCCAGCAGCTTTAGAGGGGAGGGTACGCAGTATTTT | CASSFRGEGTQYF
NA | NA | TRBJ1-1 | TRBV15 | TGTGCCACCAGCGAACAGGGCATGAACACTGAAGCTTTCTTT | CATSEQGMNTEAFF
TRBD2 | NA | TRBJ2-7 | TRBV29-1 | TGCAGCGTCGTTGGACTAGCGGGAGAAGGGACCTACGAGCAGTACTTC | CSVVGLAGEGTYEQYF
NA | NA | TRBJ2-7 | TRBV5-8 | TGTGCCAGCATCCGCCGAGCCCCCTACGAGCAGTACTTC | CASIRRAPYEQYF
NA | NA | TRBJ2-1 | TRBV6-5 | TGTGCCAGCAGTTACTCGAGGCTAGTTTCACACAATGAGCAGTTCTTC | CASSYSRLVSHNEQFF
NA | few | TRBJ2-5 | TRBV23-1 | TGCGCCAGCAGTCTCCCCGGCAGGCGCCCCCAAGAGACCCAGTACTTC | CASSLPGRRPQETQYF
NA | NA | TRBJ1-5 | TRBV27 | TGTGCCAGCAAACTCGGAACAGATTGGAATCAGCCCCAGCATTTT | CASKLGTDWNQPQHF
NA | NA | TRBJ1-4 | TRBV28 | TGTGCCAGCAGTTCGGACGGACTAAATGAAAAACTGTTTTTT | CASSSDGLNEKLFF
TRBD1 | NA | TRBJ2-1 | TRBV7-3 | TGTGCCAGCAGCTCGAGCCGGGACAGGGGGCAGTTCTTC | CASSSSRDRGQFF
TRBD2 | NA | TRBJ2-7 | TRBV7-9 | TGTGCCAGCAGTCCCGCGACTAGCGGGATCGACGAGCAGTACTTC | CASSPATSGIDEQYF
NA | NA | TRBJ1-1 | TRBV29-1 | TGCAGCGTTGGACAGTTGAACACTGAAGCTTTCTTT | CSVGQLNTEAFF
TRBD2 | NA | TRBJ2-5 | TRBV5-1 | TGCGCCAGCAGCTTGGGGCGGGGGAGACAAGAGACCCAGTACTTC | CASSLGRGRQETQYF
TRBD1 | once | TRBJ1-5 | TRBV19 | TGTGCCAGTAGTGACCGGGACAGGAACAATCAGCCCCAGCATTTT | CASSDRDRNNQPQHF
NA | NA | TRBJ2-7 | TRBV28 | TGTGCCAGCAGTCCCGGGACCTACGAGCAGTACTTC | CASSPGTYEQYF
TRBD2 | once | TRBJ2-1 | TRBV29-1 | TGCAGCGTTGAGGGACTAGCGGGAGTCAATGAGCAGTTCTTC | CSVEGLAGVNEQFF
NA | NA | TRBJ1-4 | TRBV18 | TGTGCCAGCTCTCGGACAGTCAGGGATGAAAAACTGTTTTTT | CASSRTVRDEKLFF
NA | NA | TRBJ1-2 | TRBV29-1 | TGCAGCGTGGACGACAGGCGGTTTGGCTACACCTTC | CSVDDRRFGYTF
TRBD1 | NA | TRBJ1-5 | TRBV30 | TGTGCCTGGAGTGTAAAGGGGGCGGGCAATCAGCCCCAGCATTTT | CAWSVKGAGNQPQHF
TRBD2 | once | TRBJ2-4 | TRBV4-2 | TGTGCCAGCAGCCTAGCGGGATTGGCCAAAAACATTCAGTACTTC | CASSLAGLAKNIQYF
TRBD2 | NA | TRBJ2-1 | TRBV11-2 | TGTGCCAGCAGCTTACTAGCGGGAGGGAGCGGTGAGCAGTTCTTC | CASSLLAGGSGEQFF
NA | NA | TRBJ2-7 | TRBV10-3 | TGTGCCATCAGTGCCGCCACAGGGCGAGGGTCCTACGAGCAGTACTTC | CAISAATGRGSYEQYF
NA | NA | TRBJ1-5 | TRBV6-1 | TGTGCCAGCAGTGAAGTGAGACTCTCTAGCAATCAGCCCCAGCATTTT | CASSEVRLSSNQPQHF
TRBD2 | NA | TRBJ2-1 | TRBV5-4 | TGTGCCAGCAGCTTGGACGGGAGGCCCAGGAACAATGAGCAGTTCTTC | CASSLDGRPRNNEQFF
TRBD1 | NA | TRBJ1-4 | TRBV29-1 | TGCAGCGTTGGAGGATTACAGGGGGCGACTAATGAAAAACTGTTTTTT | CSVGGLQGATNEKLFF
TRBD1 | NA | TRBJ2-2 | TRBV29-1 | TGCAGCGTTGAAGACCGGGACAGGGGAATTTCCGGGGAGCTGTTTTTT | CSVEDRDRGISGELFF
TRBD2 | few | TRBJ2-1 | TRBV15 | TGTGCCACCAGCAGAACTCGAGGGACTAGCGGACATGAGCAGTTCTTC | CATSRTRGTSGHEQFF
NA | NA | TRBJ2-1 | TRBV10-3 | TGTGCCATCAGAGGGACTTTTAGCTCCTACAATGAGCAGTTCTTC | CAIRGTFSSYNEQFF
TRBD2 | NA | TRBJ2-1 | TRBV5-4 | TGTGCCAGCAGGAAACTAGCGGGGAAGAATGAGCAGTTCTTC | CASRKLAGKNEQFF
TRBD1 | NA | TRBJ1-4 | TRBV28 | TGTGCCAGCAGTTTCTCCAGGGGGCGCCGGGAAAAACTGTTTTTT | CASSFSRGRREKLFF
TRBD2 | NA | TRBJ2-7 | TRBV27 | TGTGCCAGCAGTTGGGAGCGGGAGATTGTGTACGAGCAGTACTTC | CASSWEREIVYEQYF
NA | NA | TRBJ1-2 | TRBV28 | TGTGCCAGCAGTTTGAGTTTAGACTATGGCTACACCTTC | CASSLSLDYGYTF
NA | few | TRBJ1-4 | TRBV28 | TGTGCCAGCAGTCCACAGGGATCTGAAAAACTGTTTTTT | CASSPQGSEKLFF
TRBD2 | NA | TRBJ2-7 | TRBV7-9 | TGTGCCAGCAGCGGACCCCCAGGACTAGCGATCTACGAGCAGTACTTC | CASSGPPGLAIYEQYF
NA | NA | TRBJ2-7 | TRBV27 | TGTGCCAGCAGTACAGCAGGGGACTACGAGCAGTACTTC | CASSTAGDYEQYF
TRBD1 | NA | TRBJ2-6 | TRBV29-1 | TGCAGCGTTGAGGGACAGGGACCCTCTGGGGCCAACGTCCTGACTTTC | CSVEGQGPSGANVLTF